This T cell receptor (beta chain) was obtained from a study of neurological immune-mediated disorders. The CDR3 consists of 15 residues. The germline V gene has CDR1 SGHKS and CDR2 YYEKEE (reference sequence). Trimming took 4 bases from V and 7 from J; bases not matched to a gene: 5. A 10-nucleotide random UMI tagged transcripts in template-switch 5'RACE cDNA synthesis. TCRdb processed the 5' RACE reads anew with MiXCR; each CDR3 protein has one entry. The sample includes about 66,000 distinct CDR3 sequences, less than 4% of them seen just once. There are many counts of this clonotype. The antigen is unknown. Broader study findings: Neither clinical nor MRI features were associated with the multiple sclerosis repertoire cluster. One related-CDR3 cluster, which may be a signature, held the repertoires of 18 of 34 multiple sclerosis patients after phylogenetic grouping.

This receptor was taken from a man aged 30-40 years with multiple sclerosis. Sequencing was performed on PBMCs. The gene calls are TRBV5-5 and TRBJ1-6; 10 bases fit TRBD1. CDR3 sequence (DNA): TGTGCCAGCAGCCCGGGGACAGGGGCAAATTCACCCCTCCACTTT. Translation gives CASSPGTGANSPLHF.